This T cell receptor beta chain was recorded in a study of CD8+CD57+ T cells in acquired aplastic anemia (dated by TCRdb to about 2018). Study-level background: On average, sorted CD4+ and CD8+ cells yielded 3 to 4 ug of extracted DNA, with a range of about 0.17 to 27.4 ug. CD8+CD57+ expansion was defined as a frequency above the mean frequency observed in healthy subjects. Paper-wide results and their limitations: Around 31 CD8+ CDR3 sequences were shared between patients and controls but appeared highly expressed in patients and within their immunodominant clones. Patients and healthy controls showed no significant difference in CD8+ Simpson's diversity (P=0.060).

Genomic DNA was used as template for profiling of TCR beta VDJ combinations and CDR3 sequences. TCR repertoire sequencing was run on an Illumina HiSeq 2000. Regarding the original processing steps: Repertoires were assessed using TRBV/TRBJ rearrangement plots, CDR3 size and DJ length profiles, and Simpson's diversity index. The immunodominant clone was defined as the most abundant DNA sequence in deep sequencing data. CDR3 amino acid sequences were checked for sharing across subjects and were also compared against the VDJdb database and published repertoires. TCRdb reprocessing: public reads trimmed at Q25 with fastp, clones called with MiXCR, in-frame beta chains kept. Every distinct CDR3 protein forms one entry, paired with its most common genes and DNA. The V and J calls follow TCRdb's processing rather than the paper's. This sample lists around 500,000 distinct CDR3 sequences; roughly a third were detected once. In total, the top ten clones hold around 0.82% of the sample.

Patients chosen for sequencing had shown expansion of CD8+CD57+ cells by flow cytometry. Every patient had a diagnosis of severe acquired aplastic anemia based on International Study of Aplastic Anemia and Agranulocytosis and Camitta criteria. At the time blood was sampled, none of the patients had received any therapy. In the study, sorted CD4+ and CD8+ blood T cells from patients with severe aplastic anemia and from healthy subjects underwent deep sequencing of TCR repertoires. Patients were enrolled in the USA under clinicaltrials.gov protocols 00001620, 01623167, 00001397, 00071045, 00081523 and 00961064. Ficoll-Paque density gradient centrifugation was used to isolate peripheral blood mononuclear cells. Before DNA extraction, CD4+ and CD8+ T cells were sorted by FACS or by magnetic beads. The germline V gene gives CDR1 as SGHTA and CDR2 as FQGNSA. V and J lose 5 bases and 9 bases, and a span of 16 bases separates them. Spanning cysteine to phenylalanine, the CDR3 consists of 13 amino acids. Here the CDR3 DNA is all that survives: 39 bases in frame from base 1.

This clonotype showed up many times. Its antigen has not been determined. One base away there is no much larger clone; base qualities are not given. The material sequenced was sorted CD4+, CD8+, or CD8+CD57+ T cells (not recorded which) from PBMCs. Recombination connected TRBV7-2 to TRBJ1-2; TRBD1 is perhaps the D gene, given 5 matching bases. The source of this sequence is a human donor with aplastic anemia. CDR3 protein: CASSIRGVPSYTF. The nucleotide sequence reads as follows: TGTGCCAGCAGCATCCGAGGGGTACCCAGCTACACCTTC.